These 26 T cell receptor beta chains were all obtained from the same sample, sequenced in a study of graft-versus-host responses after intestinal transplantation. Which antigens these TCRs recognize remains unknown. Here immunoSEQ multiplex PCR was the method, and the copy in TCRdb shows in-frame clones only, minus some. The sample has more than 90,000 clones; around nine tenths are singletons. Material: unstimulated CD4+ T cells sorted from spleen or lymph node cells, obtained before transplant. Receptors were obtained from a human donor who was the organ donor for an intestinal transplant.

This sequence joins TRBV10-3 and TRBJ2-7; maybe TRBD2 (6 bases). This CDR3 is 15 amino acids long. Between the trimmed V and J ends, which lost 6 bases and 3 bases, there was a span of 18 bases. From germline, CDR1 is ENHRY and CDR2 SYGVKD. The DNA for the CDR3 is TGTGCCATCAGAGGTAGCGGTAAGTCAAACTACGAGCAGTACTTC. Amino acid sequence: CAIRGSGKSNYEQYF.

The V and J genes are TRBV19 and TRBJ2-7, with 16 bases matching TRBD2. CDR1 LNHDA and CDR2 SQIVND come from the germline V gene (reference sequence). CDR3 length: 16 amino acids. The J segment lost 6 bases and the V segment lost 4 bases, leaving 6 bases of the junction unmatched. The CDR3 here is CASSTSGTSGRGEQYF. In DNA, the CDR3 is TGTGCCAGTAGTACCTCCGGGACTAGCGGGAGGGGCGAGCAGTACTTC.

This rearrangement joins TRBV19 to TRBJ2-4; 7 bases are shared with TRBD1. The length of the CDR3 is 15 residues. The germline CDR1 and CDR2 sequences are LNHDA and SQIVND (reference sequence). Trimming removed 2 bases from V and 6 bases from J; junction bases left unmatched: 7. The CDR3 region is CASSIIGTDGNIQYF. The DNA for the CDR3 is TGTGCCAGTAGTATAATCGGGACAGATGGAAACATTCAGTACTTC.

V usage is TRBV6-1 and J usage is TRBJ1-2; TRBD1 might be the D (5 bases). Germline CDR1 is MNHNS and CDR2 is SASEGT. Trimming took 1 base from V and 6 from J, leaving 15 bases between them. The CDR3 sequence is 15 residues long. CDR3 DNA sequence: TGTGCCAGCAGTGAAGGGTCAGGGAGACGAAATGGCTACACCTTC. Protein sequence: CASSEGSGRRNGYTF.

The chain recombines TRBV28 with TRBJ1-5, with TRBD1 matching over 8 bases. CDR1 MDHEN and CDR2 SYDVKM come from the germline V gene. The V gene end was trimmed by 4 bases and the J gene end by 1 base; junction bases not matched to a gene: 3. This CDR3 is 15 amino acids long. The CDR3 loop is CASSSRTGSNQPQHF. The DNA for the CDR3 is TGTGCCAGCAGTTCCCGGACAGGGAGCAATCAGCCCCAGCATTTT. Using reference TRBV28 and TRBJ1-5 for the parts outside the CDR3, the full variable domain is DVKVTQSSRYLVKRTGEKVFLECVQDMDHENMFWYRQDPGLGLRLIYFSYDVKMKEKGDIPEGYSVSREKKERFSLILESASTNQTSMYLCASSSRTGSNQPQHFGDGTRLSIL.

The count of this clone is one. V usage is TRBV19 and J usage is TRBJ1-5; D is unresolved. Trimming removed 3 bases from V and 7 bases from J, with 10 bases in between. The CDR3 has 13 amino acids. Germline-derived CDR1 and CDR2 are LNHDA and SQIVND (reference sequence). DNA of the CDR3: TGTGCCAGTAGTATGGATTGGCTCCAGCCCCAGCATTTT. Translation: CASSMDWLQPQHF.

This chain connects TRBV11-3 to TRBJ2-1, with D maybe TRBD2 (6 bases). Trimming took 3 bases from V and 8 from J, leaving 17 bases between them. The CDR3 length is 15 residues. From germline, CDR1 is SGHNT and CDR2 YENEEA. CDR3 DNA sequence: TGTGCCAGCAGCTTGGGAACGGGAGTTAACGATGAGCAGTTCTTC. This translates into CASSLGTGVNDEQFF.

The rearrangement links TRBV27 to TRBJ2-3; tentative D call: TRBD1 (6 bases). This CDR3 spans 15 amino acids. The germline gives CDR1 MNHEY, CDR2 SMNVEV (reference sequence). With 5 bases removed from V and 0 bases from J, the gap between germline ends came to 12 bases. The CDR3: CASSDAGTSTDTQYF. Written as DNA, the CDR3 is TGTGCCAGCAGTGACGCCGGGACAAGCACAGATACGCAGTATTTT.

The V and J genes are TRBV6-4 and TRBJ1-1, with 7 positions matching TRBD1. Germline CDR1 MRHNA, CDR2 SNTAGT. The CDR3 runs 14 residues. Trimming took 8 bases from V and 5 from J; bases not matched to a gene: 11. DNA for the CDR3: TGTGCCAGCCGCGCTCAGGGGGTGGGTACTGAAGCTTTCTTT. This codes for CASRAQGVGTEAFF.

V is TRBV5-4 and J is TRBJ2-1; no definite D call. Germline V lookup: CDR1 SGHNT, CDR2 YYREEE (reference sequence). The CDR3 runs to 16 residues. Trimming removed 0 bases from V and 9 bases from J, with 19 bases in between. The CDR3 protein is CASSLDPNREGGEQFF. Written as DNA, the CDR3 is TGTGCCAGCAGCTTGGATCCCAACAGAGAAGGTGGTGAGCAGTTCTTC.

CDR3 amino acids: CAISGLAGGYNEQFF. In DNA, the CDR3 is TGTGCCATCAGTGGACTAGCGGGAGGGTACAATGAGCAGTTCTTC. The chain employs TRBV10-3 and TRBJ2-1; 14 nucleotides line up with TRBD2. The CDR3 is 15 residues long. The germline V gene has CDR1 ENHRY and CDR2 SYGVKD. The junction had 0 bases not matched to a gene; V was cut back by 4 bases and J by 4 bases.

The V and J genes are TRBV5-6 and TRBJ2-7; 7 bases align to TRBD1. The germline V gene has CDR1 SGHDT and CDR2 YYEEEE. The CDR3 runs to 13 residues. V shed 0 bases and J 6 bases; nucleotides not matched to a gene: 3. The CDR3 loop is CASSLGQGSEQYF. The DNA of the CDR3 is TGTGCCAGCAGCTTGGGACAGGGCAGCGAGCAGTACTTC.

The genes are TRBV9 and TRBJ2-3; D is ambiguous. There are 15 residues in the CDR3. The V and J ends lost 3 bases and 7 bases respectively, with 18 bases between them. Germline V gene data show CDR1 as SGDLS and CDR2 as YYNGEE. The CDR3 protein is CASSESGRKDYTQYF. For the CDR3, the DNA is TGTGCCAGCAGCGAGTCAGGCAGAAAAGATTATACGCAGTATTTT. Together with reference TRBV9 and TRBJ2-3, the CDR3 gives the full variable domain: DSGVTQTPKHLITATGQRVTLRCSPRSGDLSVYWYQQSLDQGLQFLIQYYNGEERAKGNILERFSAQQFPDLHSELNLSSLELGDSALYFCASSESGRKDYTQYFGPGTRLTVL.

The rearrangement joins TRBV11-3 to TRBJ1-1; D unclear. The V end lost 2 bases, the J end lost 1 base, and 8 bases lay between the germline ends. This CDR3 contains 14 residues. Germline V CDR1 and CDR2: SGHNT, YENEEA. The CDR3 protein is CASSLRHPNTEAFF. In nucleotides, the CDR3 is TGTGCCAGCAGCTTACGACACCCGAACACTGAAGCTTTCTTT.

The V call is TRBV25-1, the J call TRBJ2-6; no clear D gene. V was trimmed by 3 bases and J by 1 base, leaving 13 bases between them. Germline lookup yields CDR1 MGHDK and CDR2 SYGVNS. The CDR3 contains 17 residues. DNA of the CDR3: TGTGCCAGCAGTGAGTTTAGGCCGCTATCTGGGGCCAACGTCCTGACTTTC. Translating it yields CASSEFRPLSGANVLTF.

For this clone: The same CDR3 also results from other DNA sequences found in this sample. V and J are TRBV21-1 and TRBJ2-7; TRBD2 is the table's D call and was not checked against the DNA. TRBV21-1 is a recognized pseudogene. The CDR3 sequence is 16 residues long. In nucleotides, the CDR3 is TGTGCCAGCAGCAAAGAGGGGGGCGGGAGTCGCTACGAGCAGTACTTC. Its protein product is CASSKEGGGSRYEQYF.

The chain is built from TRBV10-1 and TRBJ2-4; D is ambiguous. Deletions cut 8 bases from V and 0 bases from J, with 11 bases between. The CDR3 length is 14 residues. From germline, CDR1 is WNHNN and CDR2 SYGVQD (reference sequence). The CDR3 protein is CASRVQRAKNIQYF. The CDR3 nucleotides read TGCGCCAGCCGGGTGCAGAGAGCCAAAAACATTCAGTACTTC.

The chain recombines TRBV9 with TRBJ2-2; D unclear. CDR3 size: 12 residues. Trimming took off 1 base at V and 5 bases at J, with 3 bases between the two ends. Germline assignment: CDR1 SGDLS and CDR2 YYNGEE. Written as DNA, the CDR3 is TGTGCCAGCAGCGTAATAACCGGGGAGCTGTTTTTT. Its protein product is CASSVITGELFF. The whole variable domain, filled in from reference TRBV9 and TRBJ2-2, reads DSGVTQTPKHLITATGQRVTLRCSPRSGDLSVYWYQQSLDQGLQFLIQYYNGEERAKGNILERFSAQQFPDLHSELNLSSLELGDSALYFCASSVITGELFFGEGSRLTVL.

This chain links TRBV27 with TRBJ1-2, with 10 bases identical to TRBD1. The length of the CDR3 is 14 residues. Looked up from germline, CDR1 is MNHEY and CDR2 is SMNVEV (reference sequence). Unmatched junction bases numbered 8, after V lost 5 bases and J lost 8 bases. In DNA form, the CDR3 reads TGTGCCAGCAGTACGGGACAGGGGCTTTCCGGCTACACCTTC. It encodes CASSTGQGLSGYTF.

This chain uses TRBV11-2 with TRBJ2-1; perhaps D is TRBD1 or TRBD2 (5 bases each). The ends were cut back, 3 bases at V and 2 bases at J, with 5 bases in the middle. CDR3 length: 13 amino acids. The V gene's germline CDR1 is SGHAT and CDR2 FQNNGV. CDR3 loop: CASSLGAYNEQFF. DNA for the CDR3: TGTGCCAGCAGCTTGGGGGCCTACAATGAGCAGTTCTTC.

The rearrangement uses TRBV30 and TRBJ1-1; 7 bases are a match to TRBD1. CDR3 length: 15 amino acids. Germline assignment: CDR1 GTSNPN and CDR2 SVGIG (reference sequence). J was trimmed by 0 bases and V by 2 bases; bases with no gene match: 6. Written as DNA, the CDR3 is TGTGCCTGGAGTCATACTGACAGGGTGAACACTGAAGCTTTCTTT. Translation: CAWSHTDRVNTEAFF.

Points on this clone: Germline is not matched at one junction end, which may reflect a read error. The rearrangement uses TRBV28 and TRBJ2-4; tentatively, D is TRBD1 or TRBD2 (6 bases each). Germline CDR1 and CDR2: MDHEN and SYDVKM. The length of the CDR3 is 19 residues. CDR3 in DNA: TGTGCTAGCAGTTTAATTGAGTACCCGGGGGCCCCCGATAGGGACATTCAGTACTTC. Its protein is CASSLIEYPGAPDRDIQYF. Full variable domain (rest looked up from reference TRBV28 and TRBJ2-4): DVKVTQSSRYLVKRTGEKVFLECVQDMDHENMFWYRQDPGLGLRLIYFSYDVKMKEKGDIPEGYSVSREKKERFSLILESASTNQTSMYLCASSLIEYPGAPDRDIQYFGAGTRLSVL.

The rearrangement joins TRBV29-1 to TRBJ1-1; possible D gene TRBD1, 5 bases. This CDR3 has 14 residues. The V gene's germline CDR1 is SQVTM and CDR2 ANQGSEA. Trimming took 3 bases from V and 2 from J, leaving 13 bases between them. The CDR3 nucleotides are TGCAGCGTTGACCGGGCAGGGCAAAACACTGAAGCTTTCTTT. Protein: CSVDRAGQNTEAFF. The full variable domain, with the rest looked up from reference TRBV29-1 and TRBJ1-1, is SAVISQKPSRDICQRGTSLTIQCQVDSQVTMMFWYRQQPGQSLTLIATANQGSEATYESGFVIDKFPISRPNLTFSTLTVSNMSPEDSSIYLCSVDRAGQNTEAFFGQGTRLTVV.

This clone occurred a few times. CDR3 DNA sequence: TGTGCCAGCAGTTACTCGGCGGGAGCTCCCTACGAGCAGTACTTC. Residues: CASSYSAGAPYEQYF. This sequence joins TRBV6-5 and TRBJ2-7; 7 bases agree with TRBD2. Per germline, CDR1 MNHEY and CDR2 SVGAGI. This CDR3 is 15 amino acids long. The V and J ends lost 0 bases and 2 bases, in that order; junction bases with no gene match: 4.

V and J are TRBV5-1 and TRBJ2-5; possible D gene TRBD2, 7 bases. Trimming shortened V by 0 bases and J by 5 bases, and 11 bases separated the two germline ends. The CDR3 has 14 amino acids. Germline V gene lookup returns CDR1 SGHRS and CDR2 YFSETQ. The CDR3 DNA follows: TGCGCCAGCAGCTTGGACAGGGAGGGGGAGACCCAGTACTTC. It is translated as CASSLDREGETQYF.

The V gene is TRBV27, the J gene TRBJ2-7; D is perhaps TRBD1 (6 bases). This CDR3 has 15 residues. Germline assignment: CDR1 MNHEY and CDR2 SMNVEV (reference sequence). Trimming left V 3 bases short and J 0 bases short, with 12 bases between. CDR3 in amino acids: CASSFSGVASYEQYF. The CDR3 bases are TGTGCCAGCAGTTTTTCAGGGGTGGCCTCCTACGAGCAGTACTTC.